Listed below are T cell receptor beta chains from one sample, sequenced in a study of cytomegalovirus exposure and HLA in healthy donors. TCRdb keeps only in-frame clones here, not all; method: immunoSEQ multiplex PCR. This sample yields roughly 130,000 clones, of which roughly 90% are seen a single time; roughly 1.4% belongs to the top ten. Sequenced sample: PBMCs. Receptors originate from a man in his thirties or forties in good health and CMV-seronegative. CDR3s include the opening cysteine and the closing phenylalanine or tryptophan. D genes are given only for firm matches. Rows may omit the clone size; those that give it use once, few, many or a size class.

V gene: TRBV6-6
D gene: TRBD1
clone size: once
J gene: TRBJ2-6
CDR3 protein: CASRLGGSGANVLTF
CDR3 DNA: TGTGCCAGCAGGCTAGGGGGCAGTGGGGCCAACGTCCTGACTTTC

V gene: TRBV2
D gene: NA
clone size: NA
J gene: TRBJ1-1
CDR3 protein: CASTGHMNTEAFF
CDR3 DNA: TGTGCCAGCACAGGTCATATGAACACTGAAGCTTTCTTT

V gene: TRBV21-1
D gene: NA
clone size: few
J gene: TRBJ2-7
CDR3 protein: CASRAGGPCEQYF
CDR3 DNA: TGTGCCAGCCGAGCGGGAGGGCCCTGCGAGCAGTACTTC

V gene: TRBV11-2
D gene: TRBD1
clone size: once
J gene: TRBJ2-7
CDR3 protein: CASSPQVDRADYEQYF
CDR3 DNA: TGTGCCAGCAGCCCCCAGGTGGACAGGGCCGACTACGAGCAGTACTTC

V gene: TRBV7-9
D gene: NA
clone size: NA
J gene: TRBJ2-7
CDR3 protein: CASSSSSGFSYEQYF
CDR3 DNA: TGTGCCAGCAGCTCCTCGAGCGGGTTCTCCTACGAGCAGTACTTC

V gene: TRBV15
D gene: NA
clone size: NA
J gene: TRBJ2-5
CDR3 protein: CATLGLGTQYF
CDR3 DNA: TGTGCCACCCTGGGACTCGGGACCCAGTACTTC

V gene: TRBV6-1
D gene: NA
clone size: NA
J gene: TRBJ2-3
CDR3 protein: CASSGDSPTDTQYF
CDR3 DNA: TGTGCCAGCTCGGGAGACTCCCCCACAGATACGCAGTATTTT

V gene: TRBV30
D gene: TRBD1
clone size: NA
J gene: TRBJ1-5
CDR3 protein: CAWSESDRGLQPQHF
CDR3 DNA: TGTGCCTGGAGTGAATCGGACAGGGGGCTTCAGCCCCAGCATTTT

V gene: TRBV30
D gene: TRBD1
clone size: NA
J gene: TRBJ2-3
CDR3 protein: CASRDRGKIDTQYF
CDR3 DNA: TGTGCCTCCCGGGACAGGGGAAAGATAGATACGCAGTATTTT

V gene: TRBV4-1
D gene: NA
clone size: NA
J gene: TRBJ2-3
CDR3 protein: CASSQETGSDSEGTDTQYF
CDR3 DNA: TGCGCCAGCAGCCAAGAAACAGGTTCGGACAGCGAGGGCACAGATACGCAGTATTTT

V gene: TRBV5-1
D gene: TRBD1
clone size: NA
J gene: TRBJ1-1
CDR3 protein: CASSIHDRGRANTEAFF
CDR3 DNA: TGCGCCAGCAGCATTCACGACAGGGGGCGAGCGAACACTGAAGCTTTCTTT

V gene: TRBV5-1
D gene: NA
clone size: NA
J gene: TRBJ2-5
CDR3 protein: CASSLLDSNVETQYF
CDR3 DNA: TGCGCCAGCAGCTTACTGGACAGCAATGTTGAGACCCAGTACTTC

V gene: TRBV4-1
D gene: TRBD1
clone size: few
J gene: TRBJ1-2
CDR3 protein: CASSQDRGYTF
CDR3 DNA: TGCGCCAGCTCCCAGGACAGGGGCTACACCTTC

V gene: TRBV4-1
D gene: NA
clone size: NA
J gene: TRBJ1-2
CDR3 protein: CASSQVGGESDGYTF
CDR3 DNA: TGCGCCAGCAGCCAGGTCGGGGGGGAATCGGATGGCTACACCTTC

V gene: TRBV2
D gene: NA
clone size: NA
J gene: TRBJ1-6
CDR3 protein: CASSLEAGRHYNSPLHF
CDR3 DNA: TGTGCCAGCTCCCTCGAGGCAGGGCGGCATTATAATTCACCCCTCCACTTT

V gene: TRBV15
D gene: NA
clone size: NA
J gene: TRBJ1-3
CDR3 protein: CATSRGRGGSGNTIYF
CDR3 DNA: TGTGCCACCAGCAGAGGCCGAGGCGGATCTGGAAACACCATATATTTT

V gene: TRBV7-3
D gene: NA
clone size: NA
J gene: TRBJ1-2
CDR3 protein: CASSPQAGLGGYTF
CDR3 DNA: TGTGCCAGCAGCCCACAAGCGGGTCTAGGTGGCTACACCTTC

V gene: TRBV6-1
D gene: TRBD1
clone size: once
J gene: TRBJ1-3
CDR3 protein: CASSEAGWDRSNTIYF
CDR3 DNA: TGTGCCAGCAGTGAAGCCGGATGGGACAGATCAAACACCATATATTTT

V gene: TRBV5-1
D gene: TRBD1
clone size: NA
J gene: TRBJ1-2
CDR3 protein: CASSEWTGMNYGYTF
CDR3 DNA: TGCGCCAGCAGTGAGTGGACAGGGATGAACTATGGCTACACCTTC

V gene: TRBV19
D gene: TRBD1
clone size: once
J gene: TRBJ2-3
CDR3 protein: CASSASTGTGGYF
CDR3 DNA: TGTGCCAGTAGTGCGTCAACCGGGACAGGGGGGTATTTT

V gene: TRBV7-2
D gene: NA
clone size: NA
J gene: TRBJ1-3
CDR3 protein: CASSVGEPPLGNTIYF
CDR3 DNA: TGTGCCAGCAGCGTAGGAGAACCCCCTTTGGGAAACACCATATATTTT

V gene: TRBV4-1
D gene: NA
clone size: NA
J gene: TRBJ1-5
CDR3 protein: CASSQEGASSNQPQHF
CDR3 DNA: TGCGCCAGCAGCCAAGAAGGGGCCTCGAGCAATCAGCCCCAGCATTTT

V gene: TRBV30
D gene: NA
clone size: few
J gene: TRBJ1-2
CDR3 protein: CAWSDIGNSGYTF
CDR3 DNA: TGTGCCTGGAGTGATATTGGTAATAGTGGCTACACCTTC

V gene: TRBV11-3
D gene: NA
clone size: NA
J gene: TRBJ2-2
CDR3 protein: CASSLFVGSGGLNTGELFF
CDR3 DNA: TGTGCCAGCAGCTTATTTGTCGGTAGCGGAGGCCTCAACACCGGGGAGCTGTTTTTT

V gene: TRBV5-6
D gene: NA
clone size: NA
J gene: TRBJ2-3
CDR3 protein: CASSLAEAAGRTDTQYF
CDR3 DNA: TGTGCCAGCAGCTTGGCCGAAGCGGCGGGGCGCACAGATACGCAGTATTTT

V gene: TRBV6-5
D gene: TRBD2
clone size: NA
J gene: TRBJ2-7
CDR3 protein: CASTPSGRTREQYF
CDR3 DNA: TGTGCCAGCACTCCTAGCGGGAGGACTCGCGAGCAGTACTTC

V gene: TRBV4-1
D gene: TRBD2
clone size: once
J gene: TRBJ2-1
CDR3 protein: CASSSIAGGPTNEQFF
CDR3 DNA: TGCGCCAGCAGCTCGATAGCGGGAGGGCCGACAAATGAGCAGTTCTTC

V gene: TRBV18
D gene: NA
clone size: few
J gene: TRBJ1-3
CDR3 protein: CASSPPRHNSGNTIYF
CDR3 DNA: TGTGCCAGCTCACCACCCAGGCACAACTCTGGAAACACCATATATTTT

V gene: TRBV9
D gene: TRBD2
clone size: NA
J gene: TRBJ2-1
CDR3 protein: CASSVELAGNNEQFF
CDR3 DNA: TGTGCCAGCAGCGTGGAACTAGCGGGAAACAATGAGCAGTTCTTC

V gene: TRBV6-4
D gene: NA
clone size: NA
J gene: TRBJ1-3
CDR3 protein: CASSGPGTFSGNTIYF
CDR3 DNA: TGTGCCAGCAGTGGCCCAGGGACATTCTCTGGAAACACCATATATTTT

V gene: TRBV30
D gene: NA
clone size: NA
J gene: TRBJ2-1
CDR3 protein: CAWVPRGSTNEQFF
CDR3 DNA: TGTGCCTGGGTCCCTCGAGGGAGTACGAATGAGCAGTTCTTC

V gene: TRBV6-4
D gene: TRBD1
clone size: few
J gene: TRBJ2-1
CDR3 protein: CASSAGQDPGNEQFF
CDR3 DNA: TGTGCCAGCAGTGCCGGACAGGACCCGGGGAATGAGCAGTTCTTC

V gene: TRBV15
D gene: NA
clone size: NA
J gene: TRBJ2-7
CDR3 protein: CATSRRTSQPSYEQYF
CDR3 DNA: TGTGCCACCAGCAGACGGACTTCACAGCCCTCCTACGAGCAGTACTTC

V gene: TRBV4-1
D gene: NA
clone size: NA
J gene: TRBJ2-7
CDR3 protein: CASSLSGGGFSSYEQYF
CDR3 DNA: TGCGCCAGCAGCCTCTCCGGCGGCGGGTTTAGCTCCTACGAGCAGTACTTC

V gene: TRBV29-1
D gene: NA
clone size: once
J gene: TRBJ2-5
CDR3 protein: CSVAGGGTGGWAATQYF
CDR3 DNA: TGCAGCGTAGCTGGGGGGGGGACAGGCGGCTGGGCGGCGACCCAGTACTTC

V gene: TRBV19
D gene: TRBD1
clone size: NA
J gene: TRBJ1-1
CDR3 protein: CASSAGTGKAFF
CDR3 DNA: TGTGCCAGTAGTGCCGGGACAGGGAAAGCTTTCTTT

V gene: TRBV6-1
D gene: NA
clone size: NA
J gene: TRBJ1-5
CDR3 protein: CASRSWGQNQPQHF
CDR3 DNA: TGTGCCAGCAGATCATGGGGGCAAAATCAGCCCCAGCATTTT

V gene: TRBV7-2
D gene: NA
clone size: few
J gene: TRBJ1-2
CDR3 protein: CASTWGGNYGYTF
CDR3 DNA: TGTGCCAGCACCTGGGGGGGGAACTATGGCTACACCTTC

V gene: TRBV7-2
D gene: NA
clone size: few
J gene: TRBJ2-6
CDR3 protein: CASSLSGSLTGANVLTF
CDR3 DNA: TGTGCCAGCAGCTTATCCGGTAGCCTGACTGGGGCCAACGTCCTGACTTTC

V gene: TRBV7-2
D gene: TRBD2
clone size: NA
J gene: TRBJ2-7
CDR3 protein: CASSPSPMSGGNYEQYF
CDR3 DNA: TGTGCCAGCAGCCCTTCTCCCATGAGCGGGGGAAATTACGAGCAGTACTTC

V gene: TRBV10-3
D gene: NA
clone size: NA
J gene: TRBJ1-5
CDR3 protein: CAISDPGFQPQHF
CDR3 DNA: TGTGCCATCAGTGATCCAGGGTTTCAGCCCCAGCATTTT

V gene: TRBV5-6
D gene: NA
clone size: few
J gene: TRBJ2-2
CDR3 protein: CASSFPGYGGELFF
CDR3 DNA: TGTGCCAGCAGCTTTCCCGGGTATGGCGGGGAGCTGTTTTTT

V gene: TRBV5-1
D gene: NA
clone size: NA
J gene: TRBJ1-1
CDR3 protein: CASSPASGQGLYTEAFF
CDR3 DNA: TGCGCCAGCAGCCCGGCTTCGGGACAAGGGTTGTACACTGAAGCTTTCTTT

V gene: TRBV7-9
D gene: TRBD1
clone size: NA
J gene: TRBJ2-5
CDR3 protein: CASRKQGSEETQYF
CDR3 DNA: TGTGCCAGTCGAAAACAGGGGTCGGAAGAGACCCAGTACTTC

V gene: TRBV5-1
D gene: NA
clone size: few
J gene: TRBJ2-7
CDR3 protein: CASSPTGDYEQYF
CDR3 DNA: TGCGCCAGCAGCCCTACAGGAGACTACGAGCAGTACTTC

V gene: TRBV11-3
D gene: NA
clone size: once
J gene: TRBJ1-1
CDR3 protein: CASSSQGEVTEAFF
CDR3 DNA: TGTGCCAGCAGCTCACAGGGCGAGGTCACTGAAGCTTTCTTT

V gene: TRBV29-1
D gene: TRBD1
clone size: NA
J gene: TRBJ2-3
CDR3 protein: CSVDRDREDNTQYF
CDR3 DNA: TGCAGCGTTGATCGAGACAGGGAAGACAATACGCAGTATTTT

V gene: TRBV18
D gene: NA
clone size: NA
J gene: TRBJ1-3
CDR3 protein: CASSSDSGNTIYF
CDR3 DNA: TGTGCCAGCTCGTCAGACTCTGGAAACACCATATATTTT

V gene: TRBV7-2
D gene: TRBD2
clone size: NA
J gene: TRBJ2-2
CDR3 protein: CASSYPTSGPTGELFF
CDR3 DNA: TGTGCCAGCAGCTACCCGACTAGCGGACCGACCGGGGAGCTGTTTTTT

V gene: TRBV7-9
D gene: TRBD2
clone size: NA
J gene: TRBJ2-1
CDR3 protein: CASSLVSGGQFF
CDR3 DNA: TGTGCCAGCAGCTTAGTTTCGGGAGGGCAGTTCTTC

V gene: TRBV28
D gene: TRBD2
clone size: NA
J gene: TRBJ2-7
CDR3 protein: CASSKLAGGSYEQYF
CDR3 DNA: TGTGCCAGCAGTAAATTAGCGGGAGGGTCCTACGAGCAGTACTTC

V gene: TRBV7-9
D gene: TRBD2
clone size: NA
J gene: TRBJ2-1
CDR3 protein: CASSYHQREGGEQFF
CDR3 DNA: TGTGCCAGCAGCTATCACCAGCGGGAGGGCGGTGAGCAGTTCTTC